The next 5 T cell receptor beta chains were all read from a single sample in a study of cytomegalovirus exposure and HLA in healthy donors. The repertoire was sequenced with immunoSEQ multiplex PCR; TCRdb's copy has only in-frame clones and lacks some. Found here are approximately 210,000 clones, 86% of them singletons; the top ten hold about 1.5%. Sequencing input: PBMCs. The origin of the receptors is a young woman in good health and CMV-seronegative.

The V call is TRBV7-9, the J call TRBJ2-2; TRBD1 matches 10 bases. This CDR3 has 16 amino acids. Germline V gene data show CDR1 as SEHNR and CDR2 as FQNEAQ (reference sequence). The ends lost 0 bases at V and 5 bases at J; junction bases unmatched: 3. CDR3 region: CASSLARTGGTGELFF. The CDR3, as DNA: TGTGCCAGCAGCTTAGCGCGGACAGGGGGGACCGGGGAGCTGTTTTTT. Using reference TRBV7-9 and TRBJ2-2 for the parts outside the CDR3, the full variable domain is DTGVSQNPRHKITKRGQNVTFRCDPISEHNRLYWYRQTLGQGPEFLTYFQNEAQLEKSRLLSDRFSAERPKGSFSTLEIQRTEQGDSAMYLCASSLARTGGTGELFFGEGSRLTVL.

The chain carries TRBV4-1 and TRBJ1-1; D gene uncertain. Trimming left V 1 base short and J 5 bases short, with 8 bases between. This CDR3 has 13 residues. Germline V lookup: CDR1 MGHRA, CDR2 YSYEKL. The DNA for the CDR3 is TGCGCCAGCAGCCAAGTAGGGAGGACTGAAGCTTTCTTT. It yields the protein CASSQVGRTEAFF.

V usage is TRBV30 and J usage is TRBJ2-7; the D is unclear. The ends were cut back, 2 bases at V and 0 bases at J, with 20 bases in the middle. This CDR3 has 17 amino acids. Germline V gene sequence: CDR1 GTSNPN, CDR2 SVGIG (reference sequence). The CDR3 DNA is TGTGCCTGGAGTCAAAGGCCGTGGCTAAGGAGCTCCTACGAGCAGTACTTC. This codes for CAWSQRPWLRSSYEQYF.

The V and J genes are TRBV7-9 and TRBJ2-7; a possible D gene is TRBD1 (6 bases). Trimming took off 6 bases at V and 3 bases at J, with 18 bases between the two ends. Germline CDR1 SEHNR, CDR2 FQNEAQ (reference sequence). The CDR3 covers 15 residues. The CDR3 loop is CASSLGFQGNYEQYF. CDR3 nucleotide sequence: TGTGCCAGCAGTTTGGGGTTTCAGGGGAACTACGAGCAGTACTTC.

V is TRBV30 and J is TRBJ2-3; a weak D match, TRBD2 (6 bases). Germline-derived CDR1 and CDR2 are GTSNPN and SVGIG (reference sequence). CDR3 length equals 14 residues. The V and J ends lost 8 bases and 1 base respectively, with 16 bases between them. CDR3 residues: CARGIRAGTDTQYF. The CDR3 DNA follows: TGTGCCCGCGGGATTAGGGCAGGCACAGATACGCAGTATTTT.